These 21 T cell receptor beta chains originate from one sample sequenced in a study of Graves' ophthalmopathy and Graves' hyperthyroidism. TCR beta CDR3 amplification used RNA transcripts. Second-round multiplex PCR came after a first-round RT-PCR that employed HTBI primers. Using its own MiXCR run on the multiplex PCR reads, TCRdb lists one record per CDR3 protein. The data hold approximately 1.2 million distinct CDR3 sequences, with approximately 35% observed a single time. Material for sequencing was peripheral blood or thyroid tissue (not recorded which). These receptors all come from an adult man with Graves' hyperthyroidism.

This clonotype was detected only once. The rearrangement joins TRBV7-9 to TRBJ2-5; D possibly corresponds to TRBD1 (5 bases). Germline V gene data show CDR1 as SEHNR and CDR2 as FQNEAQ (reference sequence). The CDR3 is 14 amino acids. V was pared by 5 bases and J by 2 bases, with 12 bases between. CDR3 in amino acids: CASSPSRTQETQYF. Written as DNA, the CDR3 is TGTGCCAGCAGCCCAAGCCGGACACAAGAGACCCAGTACTTC. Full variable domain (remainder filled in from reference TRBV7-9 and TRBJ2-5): DTGVSQNPRHKITKRGQNVTFRCDPISEHNRLYWYRQTLGQGPEFLTYFQNEAQLEKSRLLSDRFSAERPKGSFSTLEIQRTEQGDSAMYLCASSPSRTQETQYFGPGTRLLVL.

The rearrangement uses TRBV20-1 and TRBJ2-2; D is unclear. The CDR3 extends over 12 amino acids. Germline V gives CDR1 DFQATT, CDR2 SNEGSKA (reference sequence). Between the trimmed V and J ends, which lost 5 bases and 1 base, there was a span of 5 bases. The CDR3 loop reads CSAHGNTGELFF. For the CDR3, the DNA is TGCAGTGCTCACGGGAACACCGGGGAGCTGTTTTTT.

This CDR3 reads CATSDSQGNYGYTF. CDR3 sequence (DNA): TGTGCCACCAGTGATTCTCAGGGGAACTATGGCTACACCTTC. V gene TRBV24-1 combines with J gene TRBJ1-2; D might be TRBD1 (6 bases). Germline V lookup: CDR1 KGHDR, CDR2 SFDVKD. The CDR3 spans 14 residues. V was cut by 2 bases and J by 2 bases, with 8 bases left in between.

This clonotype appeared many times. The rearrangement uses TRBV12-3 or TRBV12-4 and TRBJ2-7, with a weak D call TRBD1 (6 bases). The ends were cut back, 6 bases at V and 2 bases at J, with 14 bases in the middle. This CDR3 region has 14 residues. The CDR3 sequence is CASSPDRTAYEQYF. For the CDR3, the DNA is TGTGCCAGCAGCCCCGACCGGACAGCCTACGAGCAGTACTTC.

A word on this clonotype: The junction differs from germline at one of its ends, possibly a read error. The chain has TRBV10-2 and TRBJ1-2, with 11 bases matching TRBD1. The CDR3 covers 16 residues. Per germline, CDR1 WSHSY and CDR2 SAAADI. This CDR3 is CASSARTGGSAVGYTF. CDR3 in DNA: TGTGCCAGCAGTGCCCGGACAGGGGGCAGTGCGGTTGGCTACACCTTC.

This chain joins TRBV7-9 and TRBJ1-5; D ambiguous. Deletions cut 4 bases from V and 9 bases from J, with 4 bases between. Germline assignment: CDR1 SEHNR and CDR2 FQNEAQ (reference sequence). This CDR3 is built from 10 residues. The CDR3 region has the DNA TGTGCCAGCAGCTCCCGGCCCCAGCATTTT. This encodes CASSSRPQHF.

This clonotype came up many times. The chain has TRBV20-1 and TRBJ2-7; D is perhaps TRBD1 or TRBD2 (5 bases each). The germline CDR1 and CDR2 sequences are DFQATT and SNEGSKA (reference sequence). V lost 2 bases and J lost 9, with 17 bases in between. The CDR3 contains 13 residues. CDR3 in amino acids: CSARSPGPMGQYF. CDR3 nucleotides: TGCAGTGCTAGAAGTCCGGGGCCTATGGGGCAGTACTTC.

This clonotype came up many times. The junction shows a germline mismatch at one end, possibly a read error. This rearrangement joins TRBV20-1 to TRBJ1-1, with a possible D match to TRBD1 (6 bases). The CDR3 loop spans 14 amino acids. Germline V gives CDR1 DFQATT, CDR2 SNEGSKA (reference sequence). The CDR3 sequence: CSSRVGGPRTEAFF. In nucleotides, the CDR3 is TGCAGTTCTAGGGTCGGGGGGCCACGGACTGAAGCTTTCTTT.

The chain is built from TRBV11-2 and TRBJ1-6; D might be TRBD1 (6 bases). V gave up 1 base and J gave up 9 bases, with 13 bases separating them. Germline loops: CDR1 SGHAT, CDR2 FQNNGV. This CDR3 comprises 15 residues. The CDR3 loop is CASSLVWGPISPLHF. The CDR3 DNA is TGTGCCAGCAGCTTAGTGTGGGGGCCGATTTCACCCCTCCACTTT.

CDR3 sequence reads: CATSRGPGERYEQYF. As DNA, the CDR3 is TGTGCCACCAGCAGAGGTCCGGGAGAGAGATACGAGCAGTACTTC. The V gene is TRBV15, the J gene TRBJ2-7; D is perhaps TRBD2 (6 bases). V shed 1 base and J shed 4 bases, with 14 bases lying between them. This CDR3 spans 15 amino acids. Germline V lookup: CDR1 LNHNV, CDR2 YYDKDF (reference sequence).

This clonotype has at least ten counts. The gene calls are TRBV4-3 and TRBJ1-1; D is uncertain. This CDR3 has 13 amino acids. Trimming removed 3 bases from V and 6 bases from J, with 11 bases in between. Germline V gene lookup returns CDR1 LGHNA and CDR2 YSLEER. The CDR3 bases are TGCGCCAGCAGCCACCCCCTGGGCGCTGAAGCTTTCTTT. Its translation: CASSHPLGAEAFF.

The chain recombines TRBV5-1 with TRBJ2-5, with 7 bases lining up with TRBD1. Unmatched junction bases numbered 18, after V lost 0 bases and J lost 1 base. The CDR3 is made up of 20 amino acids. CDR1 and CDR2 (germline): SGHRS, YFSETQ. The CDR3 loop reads CASSLARSPARGGPQETQYF. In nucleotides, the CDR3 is TGCGCCAGCAGCTTGGCCCGAAGTCCCGCCCGAGGGGGCCCCCAAGAGACCCAGTACTTC.

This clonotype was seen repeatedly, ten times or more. CDR3 sequence reads: CASSPRTRDFPLHF. CDR3 coding DNA: TGTGCCAGCAGTCCGCGGACACGCGATTTCCCCCTCCACTTT. This rearrangement joins TRBV12-3 or TRBV12-4 to TRBJ1-6; the D gene is possibly TRBD1 (5 bases). Trimming stripped 5 bases from V and 13 bases from J, with 18 bases between. This CDR3 spans 14 amino acids.

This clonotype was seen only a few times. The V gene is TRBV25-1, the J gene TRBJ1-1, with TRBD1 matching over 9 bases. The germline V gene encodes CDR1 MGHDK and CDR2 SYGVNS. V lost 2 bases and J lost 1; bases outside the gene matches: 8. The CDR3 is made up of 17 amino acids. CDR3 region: CASSEAPGQGRNTEAFF. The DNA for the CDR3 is TGTGCCAGCAGTGAAGCCCCCGGACAGGGGAGGAACACTGAAGCTTTCTTT. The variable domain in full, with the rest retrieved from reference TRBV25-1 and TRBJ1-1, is EADIYQTPRYLVIGTGKKITLECSQTMGHDKMYWYQQDPGMELHLIHYSYGVNSTEKGDLSSESTVSRIRTEHFPLTLESARPSHTSQYLCASSEAPGQGRNTEAFFGQGTRLTVV.

CDR3 sequence (DNA): TGTGCCAGCTCACCGTACAGGGGATCACTGTTTTTT. Amino acids: CASSPYRGSLFF. The chain links TRBV18 to TRBJ1-4; 7 nucleotides agree with TRBD1. The CDR3 contains 12 residues. V lost 3 bases, J lost 13 bases, and 5 bases stayed unmatched. Germline loops: CDR1 KGHSH, CDR2 LQKENI.

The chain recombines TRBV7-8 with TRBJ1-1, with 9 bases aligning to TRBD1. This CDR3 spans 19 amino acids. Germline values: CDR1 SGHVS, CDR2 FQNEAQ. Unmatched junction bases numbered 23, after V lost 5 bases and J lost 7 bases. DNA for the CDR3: TGTGCCAGCAGCCCTACACGAATACAGGGGGCCGGAGGTAGGGTTGAAGCTTTCTTT. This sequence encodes CASSPTRIQGAGGRVEAFF. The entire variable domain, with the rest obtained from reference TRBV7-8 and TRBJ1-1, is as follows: GAGVSQSPRYKVAKRGQDVALRCDPISGHVSLFWYQQALGQGPEFLTYFQNEAQLDKSGLPSDRFFAERPEGSVSTLKIQRTQQEDSAVYLCASSPTRIQGAGGRVEAFFGQGTRLTVV.

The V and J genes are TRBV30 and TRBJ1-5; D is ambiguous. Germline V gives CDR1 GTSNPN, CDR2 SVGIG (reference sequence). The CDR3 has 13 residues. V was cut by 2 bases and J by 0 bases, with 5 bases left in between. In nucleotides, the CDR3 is TGTGCCTGGAGTAGCAGTAGCAATCAGCCCCAGCATTTT. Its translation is CAWSSSSNQPQHF.

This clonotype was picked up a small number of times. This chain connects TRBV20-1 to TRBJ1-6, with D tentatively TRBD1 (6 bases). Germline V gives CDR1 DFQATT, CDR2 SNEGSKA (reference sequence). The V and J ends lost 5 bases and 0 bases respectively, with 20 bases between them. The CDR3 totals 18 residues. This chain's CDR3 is CSAELDSGASSYNSPLHF. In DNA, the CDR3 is TGCAGTGCTGAACTAGATTCGGGGGCGAGCTCCTATAATTCACCCCTCCACTTT.

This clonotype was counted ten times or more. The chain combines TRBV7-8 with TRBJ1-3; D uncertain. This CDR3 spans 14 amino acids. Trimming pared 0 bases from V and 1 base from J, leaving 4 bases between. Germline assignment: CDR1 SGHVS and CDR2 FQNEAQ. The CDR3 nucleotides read TGTGCCAGCAGCTTAGCTCCGTCTGGAAACACCATATATTTT. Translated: CASSLAPSGNTIYF.

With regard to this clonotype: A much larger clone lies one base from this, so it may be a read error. The CDR3: CASTRTGAPLHF. CDR3 coding DNA: TGTGCCAGCACCCGTACGGGAGCACCCCTCCACTTT. J is TRBJ1-6 and V is TRBV6-6; D unresolved. This CDR3 region has 12 residues. Trimming pared 7 bases from V and 11 bases from J, leaving 12 bases between. Germline loops: CDR1 MNHNY, CDR2 SVGAGI (reference sequence).

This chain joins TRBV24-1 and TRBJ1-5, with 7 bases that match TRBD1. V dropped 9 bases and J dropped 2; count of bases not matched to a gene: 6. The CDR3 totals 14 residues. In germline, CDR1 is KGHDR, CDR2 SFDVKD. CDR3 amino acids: CATPGTARNQPQHF. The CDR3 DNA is TGTGCCACCCCCGGGACAGCCCGCAATCAGCCCCAGCATTTT.